The 19 T cell receptor beta chains below come from one sample, sequenced in a study of shared clonotypes between healthy human individuals (dated by TCRdb to between 2020 and 2021). The library relied on the immunoSEQ multiplex PCR assay. The clones in this table, taken by TCRdb from immuneACCESS, are in-frame only. Not every clone is retained; where verified, under half of the shortfall comes from an unresolved V gene, and the cause of the rest is unknown. The sample profile shows 950,000 to 1,300,000 clones; approximately 68% of them were found once. Together, the top ten hold nearly 1.5% of the sample. Sequenced: memory CD4+ T cells sorted from blood. The cell subset or site label here, explained by the study, means: CD45RA-negative fraction. These TCRs come from a man aged 18 to 30 in good health.

V gene TRBV5-1 combines with J gene TRBJ2-5, with a possible D match to TRBD2 (5 bases). Deletions cut 5 bases from V and 7 bases from J, with 15 bases between. From germline, CDR1 is SGHRS and CDR2 YFSETQ. This CDR3 spans 13 amino acids. The CDR3 here is CASRSFGEMTQYF. The CDR3 nucleotides read TGCGCCAGCAGGAGTTTCGGGGAGATGACCCAGTACTTC.

The chain couples TRBV27 to TRBJ2-2; D remains ambiguous. Trimming left V 2 bases short and J 6 bases short, with 13 bases between. This CDR3 region has 15 residues. CDR1 and CDR2 from the germline V gene are MNHEY and SMNVEV (reference sequence). The CDR3 region has the DNA TGTGCCAGCAGTTTAGTTCGGCTAGTTCCCGGGGAGCTGTTTTTT. This translates into CASSLVRLVPGELFF.

The chain employs TRBV27 and TRBJ2-1; 7 nucleotides align to TRBD2. CDR1 and CDR2 from the germline V gene are MNHEY and SMNVEV (reference sequence). The CDR3 has 14 amino acids. The V gene end was trimmed by 6 bases and the J gene end by 10 bases; junction bases not matched to a gene: 12. CDR3 residues: CASSGGGPHGEQFF. As DNA, the CDR3 is TGTGCCAGCAGCGGGGGAGGGCCCCACGGGGAGCAGTTCTTC.

The CDR3 DNA follows: TGTGCCAGCTCGGGGGGGGGACTCACCTACGAGCAGTACTTC. Translating gives CASSGGGLTYEQYF. The chain joins TRBV28 to TRBJ2-7; 8 bases are shared with TRBD2. V shed 8 bases and J 2 bases; nucleotides not matched to a gene: 8. The CDR3 has 14 residues. Germline V gene sequence: CDR1 MDHEN, CDR2 SYDVKM.

The chain has TRBV7-9 and TRBJ2-3; D is uncertain. Trimming left V 3 bases short and J 6 bases short, with 10 bases between. The CDR3 totals 13 residues. Germline-derived CDR1 and CDR2 are SEHNR and FQNEAQ (reference sequence). CDR3 sequence reads: CASSLTLGDTQYF. CDR3 DNA: TGTGCCAGCAGCTTGACTTTGGGCGATACGCAGTATTTT.

The chain combines TRBV5-5 with TRBJ2-3; 8 bases match TRBD2. CDR1 is SGHKS, CDR2 YYEKEE, per germline (reference sequence). The length of the CDR3 is 17 residues. V gave up 2 bases and J gave up 1 base; unmatched junction bases: 9. The CDR3 sequence: CASSFSPGGPGTDTQYF. CDR3 DNA sequence: TGTGCCAGCAGCTTTTCCCCGGGGGGGCCGGGCACAGATACGCAGTATTTT. Filled out from reference TRBV5-5 and TRBJ2-3, the complete variable domain reads DAGVTQSPTHLIKTRGQQVTLRCSPISGHKSVSWYQQVLGQGPQFIFQYYEKEERGRGNFPDRFSARQFPNYSSELNVNALLLGDSALYLCASSFSPGGPGTDTQYFGPGTRLTVL.

The chain has TRBV2 and TRBJ1-1; unclear D gene. Trimming cost V 5 bases and J 1 base, with 8 bases left between them. CDR1 SNHLY and CDR2 FYNNEI come from the germline V gene. The CDR3 runs 13 residues. The CDR3 reads CASSFQRNTEAFF. CDR3 nucleotides: TGTGCCAGCAGTTTCCAGAGGAACACTGAAGCTTTCTTT.

The rearrangement joins TRBV2 to TRBJ1-6; 9 positions match TRBD1. J lost 0 bases, V lost 2 bases, and 14 bases had no gene match. This CDR3 has 21 amino acids. The germline V gene has CDR1 SNHLY and CDR2 FYNNEI. The CDR3 region has the DNA TGTGCCAGCAGTGAATCGAGACGGGGACAGGGAACTTACTCCTATAATTCACCCCTCCACTTT. Its protein product is CASSESRRGQGTYSYNSPLHF. The entire variable domain, with the rest obtained from reference TRBV2 and TRBJ1-6, is as follows: EPEVTQTPSHQVTQMGQEVILRCVPISNHLYFYWYRQILGQKVEFLVSFYNNEISEKSEIFDDQFSVERPDGSNFTLKIRSTKLEDSAMYFCASSESRRGQGTYSYNSPLHFGNGTRLTVT.

This sequence joins TRBV4-1 and TRBJ1-5; D ambiguous. The CDR3 length is 14 residues. The V end was cut by 1 base, the J end by 4 bases, with 8 bases between. The germline gives CDR1 MGHRA, CDR2 YSYEKL. As DNA, the CDR3 is TGCGCCAGCAGCCAAGTGGCAGAGAATCAGCCCCAGCATTTT. Its translation is CASSQVAENQPQHF.

The rearrangement uses TRBV10-1 and TRBJ2-7, with D perhaps matching TRBD2 (6 bases). Per the germline V gene, CDR1 is WNHNN and CDR2 is SYGVQD (reference sequence). This CDR3 has 14 residues. With 0 bases removed from V and 6 bases from J, the gap between germline ends came to 12 bases. The CDR3 loop reads CASSESGLGGEQYF. CDR3 DNA: TGCGCCAGCAGTGAGTCAGGACTCGGGGGCGAGCAGTACTTC.

This rearrangement joins TRBV7-2 to TRBJ2-2, with D perhaps assigned TRBD1 or TRBD2 (5 bases each). V dropped 5 bases and J dropped 3 bases, with 13 bases sitting between them. CDR3 length: 15 amino acids. Germline CDR1 is SGHTA and CDR2 is FQGNSA. The CDR3 region is CASSPRDPYTGELFF. CDR3 DNA: TGTGCCAGCAGCCCCCGGGACCCTTACACCGGGGAGCTGTTTTTT.

CDR3 nucleotides: TGTGCCAGCAGCATGGGGCCCTCCACTGGAAACACCATATATTTT. This codes for CASSMGPSTGNTIYF. The genes are TRBV7-8 and TRBJ1-3, with D perhaps TRBD1 (5 bases). The V end lost 5 bases, the J end lost 2 bases, and 13 bases lay between the germline ends. Germline V gene sequence: CDR1 SGHVS, CDR2 FQNEAQ. The CDR3 contains 15 residues.

The CDR3: CASSDTGQGAREQYF. The DNA of the CDR3 is TGTGCCAGCAGTGATACGGGACAGGGGGCACGCGAGCAGTACTTC. The chain carries TRBV6-1 and TRBJ2-7, with 12 bases that match TRBD1. V shed 3 bases, J shed 6 bases, and the junction held 6 bases outside the gene matches. This CDR3 spans 15 amino acids. Germline lookup yields CDR1 MNHNS and CDR2 SASEGT.

V gene TRBV7-2 combines with J gene TRBJ2-3, with 7 bases that match TRBD1. This CDR3 has 14 amino acids. In germline, CDR1 is SGHTA, CDR2 FQGNSA. The ends lost 5 bases at V and 3 bases at J; junction bases unmatched: 5. For the CDR3, the DNA is TGTGCCAGCAGCCGGACAGGTTCAACAGATACGCAGTATTTT. Its translation is CASSRTGSTDTQYF.

The chain joins TRBV9 to TRBJ2-3; 8 nucleotides match TRBD2. This CDR3 comprises 14 residues. CDR1 and CDR2 (germline): SGDLS, YYNGEE. V lost 4 bases, J lost 11 bases, and 12 bases stayed unmatched. DNA of the CDR3: TGTGCCAGCAGCCCCGGGGGGGACTCCGTTGGGCAGTATTTT. Translated: CASSPGGDSVGQYF.

The genes are TRBV18 and TRBJ2-7; 9 bases are shared with TRBD1. The CDR3 consists of 14 residues. CDR1 and CDR2 (germline): KGHSH, LQKENI. Unmatched junction bases numbered 5, after V lost 5 bases and J lost 3 bases. The CDR3 sequence: CASSTDRGGYEQYF. The DNA of the CDR3 is TGTGCCAGCTCAACGGACAGGGGCGGCTACGAGCAGTACTTC.

The rearrangement uses TRBV2 and TRBJ2-5; a weak D match, TRBD2 (7 bases). The CDR3 sequence is 18 residues long. Per the germline V gene, CDR1 is SNHLY and CDR2 is FYNNEI. Trimming took 4 bases from V and 1 from J, leaving 22 bases between them. The CDR3 region has the DNA TGTGCCAGCAGTGCCCAAGCGCTAGGGGGGGGGTTCCAAGAGACCCAGTACTTC. The encoded protein is CASSAQALGGGFQETQYF.

The V and J genes are TRBV5-4 and TRBJ2-3, with 9 bases identical to TRBD2. The CDR3 spans 14 residues. The germline V gene has CDR1 SGHNT and CDR2 YYREEE (reference sequence). V gave up 4 bases and J gave up 6 bases; unmatched junction bases: 6. The chain's CDR3 is CASSTRTSADTQYF. CDR3 DNA sequence: TGTGCCAGCAGCACCCGGACTAGCGCGGATACGCAGTATTTT. The entire variable domain, with the rest obtained from reference TRBV5-4 and TRBJ2-3, is as follows: ETGVTQSPTHLIKTRGQQVTLRCSSQSGHNTVSWYQQALGQGPQFIFQYYREEENGRGNFPPRFSGLQFPNYSSELNVNALELDDSALYLCASSTRTSADTQYFGPGTRLTVL.

About this clone: This specimen includes other DNA sequences encoding the same CDR3. This sequence joins TRBV5-1 and TRBJ2-1, with TRBD2 matching 11 bases. The germline V gene has CDR1 SGHRS and CDR2 YFSETQ. With 4 bases clipped from V and 0 bases from J, the junction kept 6 bases outside the gene matches. The length of the CDR3 is 17 residues. As DNA, the CDR3 is TGCGCCAGCAGCAGTCTAGCGGGGGGAAGCTCCTACAATGAGCAGTTCTTC. This encodes CASSSLAGGSSYNEQFF.